This TCR beta chain is from a study of CD8 T cells in Susac syndrome. A word on this clonotype: Antigen: not known.

Reverse transcription of roughly 0.5 to 1 ug RNA was carried out with random hexamers. TCRdb reprocessed the immunoSEQ multiplex PCR reads with MiXCR, giving one entry per CDR3 protein. The sample has fewer than 300,000 distinct CDR3 sequences, about 88% seen once. Germline-derived CDR1 and CDR2 are SNHLY and FYNNEI. V gave up 6 bases and J gave up 7 bases, with 6 bases separating them. The CDR3 has 10 amino acids. Overall study findings and caveats: It was acknowledged in the study that the number of individuals who were included in its TCR sequencing and HLA analysis was relatively small.

Sequenced material: CD8+ T cells from PBMCs. This sequence was found in a human donor with multiple sclerosis. The gene calls are TRBV2 and TRBJ1-2; D is undetermined. The CDR3 sequence is CASRGLGYTF. CDR3 DNA: TGTGCCAGCAGGGGTCTTGGCTACACCTTC.